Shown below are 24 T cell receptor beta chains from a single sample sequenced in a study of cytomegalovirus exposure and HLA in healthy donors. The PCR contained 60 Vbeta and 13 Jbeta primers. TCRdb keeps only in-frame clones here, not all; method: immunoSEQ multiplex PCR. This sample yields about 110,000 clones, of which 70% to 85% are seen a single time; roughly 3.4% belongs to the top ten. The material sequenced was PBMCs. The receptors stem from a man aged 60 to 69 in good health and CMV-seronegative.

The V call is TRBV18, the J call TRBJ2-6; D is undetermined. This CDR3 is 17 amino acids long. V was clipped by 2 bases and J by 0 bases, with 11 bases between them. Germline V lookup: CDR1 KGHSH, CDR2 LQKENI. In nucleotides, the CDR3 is TGTGCCAGCTCACCAGTCAGTGACAACTCTGGGGCCAACGTCCTGACTTTC. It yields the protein CASSPVSDNSGANVLTF. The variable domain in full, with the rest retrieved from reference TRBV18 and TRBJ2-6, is NAGVMQNPRHLVRRRGQEARLRCSPMKGHSHVYWYRQLPEEGLKFMVYLQKENIIDESGMPKERFSAEFPKEGPSILRIQQVVRGDSAAYFCASSPVSDNSGANVLTFGAGSRLTVL.

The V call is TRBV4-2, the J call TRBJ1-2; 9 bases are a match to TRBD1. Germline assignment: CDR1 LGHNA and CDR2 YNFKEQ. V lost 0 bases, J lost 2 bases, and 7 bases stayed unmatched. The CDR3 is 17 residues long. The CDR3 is CASSQETNRGPNYGYTF. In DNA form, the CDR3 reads TGTGCCAGCAGCCAAGAGACGAACAGGGGGCCCAACTATGGCTACACCTTC.

CDR3 amino acids: CASSQGDRSQPQHF. The CDR3, as DNA: TGCGCCAGCAGCCAAGGGGACAGGAGTCAGCCCCAGCATTTT. The chain has TRBV4-3 and TRBJ1-5; 8 bases line up with TRBD1. The germline V gene encodes CDR1 LGHNA and CDR2 YSLEER. The length of the CDR3 is 14 residues. Unmatched junction bases numbered 2, after V lost 1 base and J lost 6 bases.

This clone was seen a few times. CDR3 protein: CASSVMAAGNTIYF. Written as DNA, the CDR3 is TGTGCCAGCAGTGTGATGGCGGCTGGAAACACCATATATTTT. V usage is TRBV6-1 and J usage is TRBJ1-3; D remains ambiguous. This CDR3 is built from 14 residues. V was trimmed by 4 bases and J by 2 bases, leaving 9 bases between them. Germline CDR1 MNHNS, CDR2 SASEGT.

In DNA form, the CDR3 reads TGTGCCAGCAGCCAACAGGGAGCCACTGAAGCTTTCTTT. Protein sequence: CASSQQGATEAFF. The J gene is TRBJ1-1, the V gene TRBV6-1, with TRBD1 as a possible D gene (6 bases). Looked up from germline, CDR1 is MNHNS and CDR2 is SASEGT. The CDR3 contains 13 residues. Trimming removed 6 bases at V and 4 bases at J, with 12 bases between.

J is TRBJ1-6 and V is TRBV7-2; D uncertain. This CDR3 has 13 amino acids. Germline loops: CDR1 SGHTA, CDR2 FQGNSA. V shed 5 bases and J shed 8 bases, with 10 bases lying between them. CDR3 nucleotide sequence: TGTGCCAGCAGCCGCAGTCCCGATTCACCCCTCCACTTT. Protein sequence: CASSRSPDSPLHF. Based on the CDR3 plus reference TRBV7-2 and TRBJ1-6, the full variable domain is GAGVSQSPSNKVTEKGKDVELRCDPISGHTALYWYRQSLGQGLEFLIYFQGNSAPDKSGLPSDRFSAERTGGSVSTLTIQRTQQEDSAVYLCASSRSPDSPLHFGNGTRLTVT.

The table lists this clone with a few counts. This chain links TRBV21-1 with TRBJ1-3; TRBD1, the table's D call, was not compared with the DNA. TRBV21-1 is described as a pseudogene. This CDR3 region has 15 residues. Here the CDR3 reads CASPRLGGRGNTIYF. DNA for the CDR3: TGTGCCAGCCCGCGTCTAGGGGGTCGTGGAAACACCATATATTTT.

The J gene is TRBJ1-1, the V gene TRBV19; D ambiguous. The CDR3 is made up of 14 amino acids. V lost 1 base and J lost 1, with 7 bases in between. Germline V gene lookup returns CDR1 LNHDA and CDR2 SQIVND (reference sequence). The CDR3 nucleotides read TGTGCCAGTAGTATAGGGGCCCCGAACACTGAAGCTTTCTTT. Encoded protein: CASSIGAPNTEAFF.

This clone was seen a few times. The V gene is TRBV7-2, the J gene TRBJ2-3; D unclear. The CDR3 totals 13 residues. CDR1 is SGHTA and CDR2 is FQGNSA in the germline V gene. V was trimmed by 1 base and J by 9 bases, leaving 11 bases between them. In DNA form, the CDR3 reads TGTGCCAGCAGCTTAGATCGGCAGAGGACGCAGTATTTT. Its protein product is CASSLDRQRTQYF.

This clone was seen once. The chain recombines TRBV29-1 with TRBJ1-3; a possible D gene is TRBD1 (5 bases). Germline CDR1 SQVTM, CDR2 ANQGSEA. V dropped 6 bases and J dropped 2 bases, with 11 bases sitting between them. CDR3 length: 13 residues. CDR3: CSVAGGAGNTIYF. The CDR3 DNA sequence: TGCAGCGTCGCCGGGGGGGCTGGAAACACCATATATTTT. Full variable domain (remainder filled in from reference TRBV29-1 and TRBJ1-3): SAVISQKPSRDICQRGTSLTIQCQVDSQVTMMFWYRQQPGQSLTLIATANQGSEATYESGFVIDKFPISRPNLTFSTLTVSNMSPEDSSIYLCSVAGGAGNTIYFGEGSWLTVV.

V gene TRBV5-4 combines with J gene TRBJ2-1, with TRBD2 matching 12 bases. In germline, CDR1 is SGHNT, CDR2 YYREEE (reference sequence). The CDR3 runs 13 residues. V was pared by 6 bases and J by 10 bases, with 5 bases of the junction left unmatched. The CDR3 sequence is CASKLAGGGEQFF. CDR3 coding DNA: TGTGCCAGCAAACTAGCGGGGGGTGGGGAGCAGTTCTTC.

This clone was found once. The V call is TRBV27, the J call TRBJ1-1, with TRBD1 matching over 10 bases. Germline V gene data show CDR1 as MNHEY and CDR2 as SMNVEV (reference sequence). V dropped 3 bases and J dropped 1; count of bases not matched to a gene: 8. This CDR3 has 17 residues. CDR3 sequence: CASSFNGGTGANTEAFF. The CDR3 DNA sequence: TGTGCCAGCAGTTTCAACGGCGGGACAGGGGCGAACACTGAAGCTTTCTTT.

The CDR3 protein is CASSLSDTEAFF. DNA for the CDR3: TGCGCCAGCAGCTTGTCGGACACTGAAGCTTTCTTT. The V and J genes are TRBV5-1 and TRBJ1-1; D not resolved. Trimming took off 1 base at V and 3 bases at J, with 4 bases between the two ends. Per the germline V gene, CDR1 is SGHRS and CDR2 is YFSETQ. The CDR3 is made up of 12 amino acids.

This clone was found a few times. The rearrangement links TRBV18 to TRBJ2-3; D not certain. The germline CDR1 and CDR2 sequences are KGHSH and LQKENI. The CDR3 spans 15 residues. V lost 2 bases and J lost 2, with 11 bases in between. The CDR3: CASSPTTTYTDTQYF. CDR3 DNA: TGTGCCAGCTCACCAACTACTACCTACACAGATACGCAGTATTTT. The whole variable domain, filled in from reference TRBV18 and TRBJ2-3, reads NAGVMQNPRHLVRRRGQEARLRCSPMKGHSHVYWYRQLPEEGLKFMVYLQKENIIDESGMPKERFSAEFPKEGPSILRIQQVVRGDSAAYFCASSPTTTYTDTQYFGPGTRLTVL.

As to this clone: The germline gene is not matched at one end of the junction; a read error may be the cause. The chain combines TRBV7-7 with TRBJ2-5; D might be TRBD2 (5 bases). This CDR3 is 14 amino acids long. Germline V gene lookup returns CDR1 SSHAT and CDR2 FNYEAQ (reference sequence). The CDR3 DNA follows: TGTGCCAGCAGCCTAGCCGGGTCTGGGGAGACCCAGTACTTC. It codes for CASSLAGSGETQYF.

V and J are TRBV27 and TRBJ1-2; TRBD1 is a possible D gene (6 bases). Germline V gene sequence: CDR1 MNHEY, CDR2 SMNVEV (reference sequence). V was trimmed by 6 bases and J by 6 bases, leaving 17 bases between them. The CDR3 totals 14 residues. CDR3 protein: CASSLQGRENGYTF. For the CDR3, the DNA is TGTGCCAGCAGCCTACAGGGTAGGGAGAATGGCTACACCTTC.

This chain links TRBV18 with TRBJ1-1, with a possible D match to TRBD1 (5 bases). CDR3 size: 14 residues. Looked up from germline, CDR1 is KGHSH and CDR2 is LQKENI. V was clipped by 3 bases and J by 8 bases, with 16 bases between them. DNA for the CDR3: TGTGCCAGCTCACCGCGGGACGCCTCCCGGGAAGCTTTCTTT. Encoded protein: CASSPRDASREAFF.

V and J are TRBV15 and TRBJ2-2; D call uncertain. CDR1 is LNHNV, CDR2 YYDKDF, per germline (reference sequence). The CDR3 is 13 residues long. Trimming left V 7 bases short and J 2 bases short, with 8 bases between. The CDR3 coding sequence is TGTGCCACCAACCCAGGAAACACCGGGGAGCTGTTTTTT. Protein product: CATNPGNTGELFF. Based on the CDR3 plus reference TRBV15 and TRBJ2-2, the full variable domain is DAMVIQNPRYQVTQFGKPVTLSCSQTLNHNVMYWYQQKSSQAPKLLFHYYDKDFNNEADTPDNFQSRRPNTSFCFLDIRSPGLGDTAMYLCATNPGNTGELFFGEGSRLTVL.

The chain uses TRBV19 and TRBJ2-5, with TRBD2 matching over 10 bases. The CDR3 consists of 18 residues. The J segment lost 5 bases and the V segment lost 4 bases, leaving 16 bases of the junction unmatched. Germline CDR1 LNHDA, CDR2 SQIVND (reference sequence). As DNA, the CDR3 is TGTGCCAGTAGTACTGGAGGGACTAGCGCCAACGTACCCGAGACCCAGTACTTC. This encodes CASSTGGTSANVPETQYF. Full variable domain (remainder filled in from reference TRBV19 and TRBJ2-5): DGGITQSPKYLFRKEGQNVTLSCEQNLNHDAMYWYRQDPGQGLRLIYYSQIVNDFQKGDIAEGYSVSREKKESFPLTVTSAQKNPTAFYLCASSTGGTSANVPETQYFGPGTRLLVL.

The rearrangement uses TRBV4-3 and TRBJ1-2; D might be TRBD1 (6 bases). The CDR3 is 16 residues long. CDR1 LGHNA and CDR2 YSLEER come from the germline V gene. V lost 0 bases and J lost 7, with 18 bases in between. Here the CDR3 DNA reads TGCGCCAGCAGCCAAGATGATCCGGTGGGGGCCGTTGGCTACACCTTC. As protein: CASSQDDPVGAVGYTF.

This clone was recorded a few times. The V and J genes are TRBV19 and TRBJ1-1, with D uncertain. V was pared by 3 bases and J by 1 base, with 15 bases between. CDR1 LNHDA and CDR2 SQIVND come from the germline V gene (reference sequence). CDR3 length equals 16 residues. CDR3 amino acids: CASSMGPGVPNTEAFF. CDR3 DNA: TGTGCCAGTAGTATGGGCCCCGGGGTACCGAACACTGAAGCTTTCTTT.

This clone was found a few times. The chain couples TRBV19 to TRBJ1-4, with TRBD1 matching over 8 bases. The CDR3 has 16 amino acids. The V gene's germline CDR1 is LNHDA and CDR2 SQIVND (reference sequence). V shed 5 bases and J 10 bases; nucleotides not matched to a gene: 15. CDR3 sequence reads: CASSPDAGTGGRKLFF. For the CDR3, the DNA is TGTGCCAGTAGTCCCGATGCCGGGACAGGTGGTCGAAAACTGTTTTTT.

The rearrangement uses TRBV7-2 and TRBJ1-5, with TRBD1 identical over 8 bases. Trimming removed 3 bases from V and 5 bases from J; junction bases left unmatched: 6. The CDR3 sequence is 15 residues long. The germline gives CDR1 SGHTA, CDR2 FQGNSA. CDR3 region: CASSLSGQDYQPQHF. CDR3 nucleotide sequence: TGTGCCAGCAGCTTGTCGGGACAGGACTATCAGCCCCAGCATTTT.

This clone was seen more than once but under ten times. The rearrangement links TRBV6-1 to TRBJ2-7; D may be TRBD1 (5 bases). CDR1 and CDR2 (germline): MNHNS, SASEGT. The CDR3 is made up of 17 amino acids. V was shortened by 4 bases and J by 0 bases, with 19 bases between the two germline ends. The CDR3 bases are TGTGCCAGCAGTGGCGACTTGTTCAGGGCACTCTCCTACGAGCAGTACTTC. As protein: CASSGDLFRALSYEQYF.